This TCR beta chain comes out of a study of CD8 T cells in ankylosing spondylitis. Study-wide findings and caveats: Disease-associated clonotypes exhibited CD8+ identity and were relatively infrequent in peripheral blood. It was reported that disease-linked clones were significantly enriched in matched ankylosing spondylitis synovial fluid.

TCRdb recomputed calls from the 5' RACE reads with MiXCR, one row per CDR3 protein. The table lists tens of thousands of distinct CDR3 sequences, 6% of them singletons. This clonotype was seen ten or more times. Its antigen is undetermined. Material for sequencing was blood, either unsorted or a sorted T cell fraction (not recorded which). The receptor was derived from a male donor with ankylosing spondylitis or in good health (not recorded which).

CDR3 sequence reads: CASSLQRAGRRETQYF. In DNA form, the CDR3 reads TGTGCCAGCAGCCTACAGCGGGCCGGCCGACGGGAGACCCAGTACTTC. The rearrangement joins TRBV12-3 or TRBV12-4 to TRBJ2-5, with D perhaps TRBD2 (6 bases). There are 16 residues in the CDR3. V lost 6 bases and J 5 bases, leaving 22 bases between the germline ends.